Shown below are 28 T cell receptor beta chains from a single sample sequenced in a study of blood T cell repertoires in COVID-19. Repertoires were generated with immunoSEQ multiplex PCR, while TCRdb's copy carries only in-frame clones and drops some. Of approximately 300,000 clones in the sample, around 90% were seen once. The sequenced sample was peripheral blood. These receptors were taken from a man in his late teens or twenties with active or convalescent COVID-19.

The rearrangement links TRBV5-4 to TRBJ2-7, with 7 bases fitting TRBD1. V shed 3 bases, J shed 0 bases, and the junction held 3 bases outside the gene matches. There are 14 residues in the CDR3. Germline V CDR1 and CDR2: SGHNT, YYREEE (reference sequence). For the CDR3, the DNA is TGTGCCAGCAGCTCCGGGACAGTCTCCTACGAGCAGTACTTC. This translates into CASSSGTVSYEQYF.

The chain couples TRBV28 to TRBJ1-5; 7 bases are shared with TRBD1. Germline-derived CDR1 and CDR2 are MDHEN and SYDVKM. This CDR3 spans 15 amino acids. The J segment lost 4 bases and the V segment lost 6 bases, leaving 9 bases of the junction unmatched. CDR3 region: CASRRRGPGNQPQHF. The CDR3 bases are TGTGCCAGCAGGCGTAGGGGGCCAGGTAATCAGCCCCAGCATTTT.

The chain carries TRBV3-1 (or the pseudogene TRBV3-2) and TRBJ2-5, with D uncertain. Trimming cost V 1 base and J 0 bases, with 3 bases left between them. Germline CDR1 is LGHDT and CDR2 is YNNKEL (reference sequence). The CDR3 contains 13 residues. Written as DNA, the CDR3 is TGTGCCAGCAGCCAAGCTAACCAAGAGACCCAGTACTTC. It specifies CASSQANQETQYF.

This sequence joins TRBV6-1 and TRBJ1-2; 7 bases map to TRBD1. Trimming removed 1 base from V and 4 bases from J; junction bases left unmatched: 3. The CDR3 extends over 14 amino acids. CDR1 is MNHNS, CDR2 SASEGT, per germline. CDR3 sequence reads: CASSEGTGLYGYTF. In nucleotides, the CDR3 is TGTGCCAGCAGTGAAGGGACAGGACTCTATGGCTACACCTTC.

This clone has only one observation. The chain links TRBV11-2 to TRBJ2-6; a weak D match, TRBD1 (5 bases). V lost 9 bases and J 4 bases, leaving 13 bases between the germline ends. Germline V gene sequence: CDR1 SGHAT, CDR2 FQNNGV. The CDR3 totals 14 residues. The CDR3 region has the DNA TGTGCCAGTTCAGGGTTAAGGGGGGCCAACGTCCTGACTTTC. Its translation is CASSGLRGANVLTF.

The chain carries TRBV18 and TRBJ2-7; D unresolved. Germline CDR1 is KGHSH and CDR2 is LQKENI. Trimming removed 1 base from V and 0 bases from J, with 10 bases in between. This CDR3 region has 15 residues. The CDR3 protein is CASSPLAQASYEQYF. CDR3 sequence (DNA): TGTGCCAGCTCACCACTAGCCCAAGCCTCCTACGAGCAGTACTTC.

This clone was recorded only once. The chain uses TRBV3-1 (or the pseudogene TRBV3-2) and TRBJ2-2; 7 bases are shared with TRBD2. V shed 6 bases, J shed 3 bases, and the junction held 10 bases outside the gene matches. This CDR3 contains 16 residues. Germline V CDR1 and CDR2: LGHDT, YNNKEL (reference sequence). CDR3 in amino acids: CASRKGLVSHTGELFF. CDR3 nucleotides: TGTGCCAGCAGAAAAGGACTAGTGTCTCACACCGGGGAGCTGTTTTTT.

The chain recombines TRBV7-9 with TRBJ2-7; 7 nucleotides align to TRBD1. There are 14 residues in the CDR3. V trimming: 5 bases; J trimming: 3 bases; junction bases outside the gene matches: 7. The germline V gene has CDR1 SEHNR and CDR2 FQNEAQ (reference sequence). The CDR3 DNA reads TGTGCCAGCAGCCAACAGGGGTTAAGCTACGAGCAGTACTTC. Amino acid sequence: CASSQQGLSYEQYF. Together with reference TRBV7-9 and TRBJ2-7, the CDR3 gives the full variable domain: DTGVSQNPRHKITKRGQNVTFRCDPISEHNRLYWYRQTLGQGPEFLTYFQNEAQLEKSRLLSDRFSAERPKGSFSTLEIQRTEQGDSAMYLCASSQQGLSYEQYFGPGTRLTVT.

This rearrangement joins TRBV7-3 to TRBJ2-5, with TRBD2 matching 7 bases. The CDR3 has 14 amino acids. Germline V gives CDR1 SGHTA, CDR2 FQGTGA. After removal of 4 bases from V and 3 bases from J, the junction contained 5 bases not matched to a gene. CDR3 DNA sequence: TGTGCCAGCAGCTCGGGACTACCCAAAGAGACCCAGTACTTC. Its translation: CASSSGLPKETQYF.

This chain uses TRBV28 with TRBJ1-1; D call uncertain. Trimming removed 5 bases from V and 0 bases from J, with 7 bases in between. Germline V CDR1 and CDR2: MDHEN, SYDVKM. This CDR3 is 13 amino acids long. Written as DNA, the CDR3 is TGTGCCAGCAGTGCCGAGCTGAACACTGAAGCTTTCTTT. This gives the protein CASSAELNTEAFF.

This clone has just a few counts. For the CDR3, the DNA is TGTGCCATCAGTGAGTCGGACACGCGATCAGACGCTGAAGCTTTCTTT. Translated: CAISESDTRSDAEAFF. The chain is built from TRBV10-3 and TRBJ1-1; possibly TRBD1 for D (5 bases). V lost 0 bases, J lost 6 bases, and 17 bases lay in between. This CDR3 is built from 16 residues. CDR1 and CDR2 (germline): ENHRY, SYGVKD.

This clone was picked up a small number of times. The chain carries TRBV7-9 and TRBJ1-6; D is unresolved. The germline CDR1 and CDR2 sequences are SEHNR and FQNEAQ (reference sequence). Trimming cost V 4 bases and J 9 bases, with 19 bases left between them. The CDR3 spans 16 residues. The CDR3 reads CASSSRREGRFSPLHF. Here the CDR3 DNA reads TGTGCCAGCAGCTCACGCAGAGAAGGGAGGTTTTCACCCCTCCACTTT.

CDR3 amino acids: CASSEGVHSGANVLTF. The CDR3 bases are TGCGCCAGCAGCGAAGGAGTCCACTCTGGGGCCAACGTCCTGACTTTC. The chain uses TRBV5-1 and TRBJ2-6; D remains ambiguous. V shed 4 bases and J shed 0 bases, with 11 bases lying between them. The CDR3 sequence is 16 residues long. Germline V gene lookup returns CDR1 SGHRS and CDR2 YFSETQ.

The CDR3: CASSPSGEYQETQYF. The CDR3 coding sequence is TGTGCCAGCTCGCCGAGCGGGGAGTACCAAGAGACCCAGTACTTC. The chain uses TRBV18 and TRBJ2-5; TRBD2 matches 7 bases. V lost 6 bases, J lost 0 bases, and 7 bases stayed unmatched. From germline, CDR1 is KGHSH and CDR2 LQKENI. The CDR3 runs 15 residues.

The CDR3 DNA reads TGTGCCAGCAGCTTAGCCGGGCAGGGGGTGGGCAATGAGCAGTTCTTC. Protein: CASSLAGQGVGNEQFF. The gene calls are TRBV7-9 and TRBJ2-1; TRBD1 matches at 7 bases. Germline V CDR1 and CDR2: SEHNR, FQNEAQ (reference sequence). The CDR3 is made up of 16 amino acids. V was pared by 0 bases and J by 6 bases, with 8 bases of the junction left unmatched.

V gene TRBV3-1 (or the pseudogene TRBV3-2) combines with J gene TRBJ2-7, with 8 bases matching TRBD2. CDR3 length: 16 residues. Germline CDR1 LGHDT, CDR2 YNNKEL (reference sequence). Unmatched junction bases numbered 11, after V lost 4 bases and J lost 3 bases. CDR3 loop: CASSPSRSGAIYEQYF. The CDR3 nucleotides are TGTGCCAGCAGCCCCTCACGTAGCGGGGCGATCTACGAGCAGTACTTC.

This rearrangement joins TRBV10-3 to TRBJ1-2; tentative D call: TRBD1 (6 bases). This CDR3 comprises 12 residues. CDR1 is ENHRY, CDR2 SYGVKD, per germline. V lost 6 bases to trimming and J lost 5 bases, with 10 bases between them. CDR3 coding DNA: TGTGCCATCAGGACAGGTGAGTATGGCTACACCTTC. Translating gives CAIRTGEYGYTF.

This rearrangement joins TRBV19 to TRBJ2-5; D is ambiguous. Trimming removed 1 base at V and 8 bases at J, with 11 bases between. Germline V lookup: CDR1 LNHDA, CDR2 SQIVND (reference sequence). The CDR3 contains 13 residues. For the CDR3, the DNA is TGTGCCAGTAGTATAGGCTCCAGCGAAACCCAGTACTTC. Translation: CASSIGSSETQYF.

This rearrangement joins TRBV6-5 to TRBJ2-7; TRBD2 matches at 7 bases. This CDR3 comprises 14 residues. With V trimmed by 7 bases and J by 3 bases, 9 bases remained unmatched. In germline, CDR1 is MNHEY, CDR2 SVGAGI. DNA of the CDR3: TGTGCCAGCACTTTGGGACTACGGGACTACGAGCAGTACTTC. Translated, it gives CASTLGLRDYEQYF.

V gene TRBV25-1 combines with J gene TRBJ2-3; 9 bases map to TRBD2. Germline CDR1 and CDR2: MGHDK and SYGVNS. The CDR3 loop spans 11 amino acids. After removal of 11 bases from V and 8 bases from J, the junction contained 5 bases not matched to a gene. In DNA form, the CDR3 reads TGTGCCGCGGGGGGGGCTAGTACGCAGTATTTT. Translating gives CAAGGASTQYF.

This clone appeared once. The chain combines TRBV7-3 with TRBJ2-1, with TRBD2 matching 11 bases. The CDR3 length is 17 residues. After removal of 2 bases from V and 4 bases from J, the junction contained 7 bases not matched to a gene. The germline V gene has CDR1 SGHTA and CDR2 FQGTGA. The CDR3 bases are TGTGCCAGCAGCTTACTAACGATAGCGGGAGGGTACAATGAGCAGTTCTTC. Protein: CASSLLTIAGGYNEQFF.

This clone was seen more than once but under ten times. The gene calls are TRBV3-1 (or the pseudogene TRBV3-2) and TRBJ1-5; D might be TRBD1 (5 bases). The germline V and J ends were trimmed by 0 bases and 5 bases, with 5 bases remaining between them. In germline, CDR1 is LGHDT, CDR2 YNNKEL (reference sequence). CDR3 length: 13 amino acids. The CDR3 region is CASSQDRDQPQHF. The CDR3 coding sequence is TGTGCCAGCAGCCAAGACAGGGATCAGCCCCAGCATTTT.

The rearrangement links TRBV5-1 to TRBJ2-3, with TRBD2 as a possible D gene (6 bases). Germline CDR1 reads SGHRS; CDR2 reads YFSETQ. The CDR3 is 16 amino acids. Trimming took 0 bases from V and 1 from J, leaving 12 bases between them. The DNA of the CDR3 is TGCGCCAGCAGCTTGGGACTAGATTCCGGCACAGATACGCAGTATTTT. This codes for CASSLGLDSGTDTQYF.

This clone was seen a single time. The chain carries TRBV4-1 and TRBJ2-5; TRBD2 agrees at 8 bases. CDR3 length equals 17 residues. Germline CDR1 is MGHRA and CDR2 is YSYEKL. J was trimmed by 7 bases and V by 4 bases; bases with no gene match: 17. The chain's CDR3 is CASSPPGGGTTPRTQYF. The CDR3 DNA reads TGCGCCAGCAGCCCGCCGGGAGGGGGAACCACCCCCCGGACCCAGTACTTC.

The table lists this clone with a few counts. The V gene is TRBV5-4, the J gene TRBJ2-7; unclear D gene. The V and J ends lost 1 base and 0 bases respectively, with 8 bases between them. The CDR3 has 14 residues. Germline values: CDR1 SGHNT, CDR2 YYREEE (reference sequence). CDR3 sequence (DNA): TGTGCCAGCAGCTTGTTCGGTCACTCCTACGAGCAGTACTTC. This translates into CASSLFGHSYEQYF.

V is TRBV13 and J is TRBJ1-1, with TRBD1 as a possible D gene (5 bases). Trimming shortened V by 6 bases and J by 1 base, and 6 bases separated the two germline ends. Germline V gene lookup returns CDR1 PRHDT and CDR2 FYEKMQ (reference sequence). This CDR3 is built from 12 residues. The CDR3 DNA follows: TGTGCCAGCAGAAGGGGGAACACTGAAGCTTTCTTT. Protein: CASRRGNTEAFF. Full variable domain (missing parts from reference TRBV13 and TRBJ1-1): AAGVIQSPRHLIKEKRETATLKCYPIPRHDTVYWYQQGPGQDPQFLISFYEKMQSDKGSIPDRFSAQQFSDYHSELNMSSLELGDSALYFCASRRGNTEAFFGQGTRLTVV.

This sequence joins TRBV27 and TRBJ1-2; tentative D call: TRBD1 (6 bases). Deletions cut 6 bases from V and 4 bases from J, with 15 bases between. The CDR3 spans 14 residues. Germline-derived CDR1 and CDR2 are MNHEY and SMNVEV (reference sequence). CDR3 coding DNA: TGTGCCAGCAGCCGCAGACAGGAGTCCTATGGCTACACCTTC. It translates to CASSRRQESYGYTF.

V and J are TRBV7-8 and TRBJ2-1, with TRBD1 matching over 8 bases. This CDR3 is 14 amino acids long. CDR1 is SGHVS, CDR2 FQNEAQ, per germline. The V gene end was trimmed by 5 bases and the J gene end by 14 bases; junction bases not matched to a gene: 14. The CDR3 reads CASSQDRVTSGEFF. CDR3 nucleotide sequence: TGTGCCAGCAGCCAGGACAGGGTAACCAGTGGTGAGTTCTTC. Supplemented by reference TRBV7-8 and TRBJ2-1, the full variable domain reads GAGVSQSPRYKVAKRGQDVALRCDPISGHVSLFWYQQALGQGPEFLTYFQNEAQLDKSGLPSDRFFAERPEGSVSTLKIQRTQQEDSAVYLCASSQDRVTSGEFFGPGTRLTVL.